Following are 4 T cell receptor beta chains from one sample sequenced in a study of shared clonotypes between healthy human individuals. The data were produced by immunoSEQ multiplex PCR, yet TCRdb's version contains in-frame clones alone and is incomplete. Among approximately 470,000 clones listed, about 78% were seen once. The specimen was PBMCs. The source of these receptors is a woman between 35 and 50 years old in good health. Some clones in this sample may be carry-over from other donors' samples.

The chain joins TRBV11-2 to TRBJ1-6; D might be TRBD1 (5 bases). In germline, CDR1 is SGHAT, CDR2 FQNNGV. V gave up 6 bases and J gave up 7 bases, with 13 bases separating them. The CDR3 loop spans 14 amino acids. CDR3 sequence reads: CASSHRDGNSPLHF. The CDR3, as DNA: TGTGCCAGCAGTCACCGGGACGGGAATTCACCCCTCCACTTT.

The rearrangement uses TRBV6-1 and TRBJ1-4; TRBD1 matches 11 bases. Germline CDR1 and CDR2: MNHNS and SASEGT. This CDR3 region has 16 residues. Germline trimming cut 3 bases from V and 6 bases from J; bases unmatched to any gene: 6. The DNA of the CDR3 is TGTGCCAGCAGTGACACCTGGACAGGGGGCTATGAAAAACTGTTTTTT. Translated, it gives CASSDTWTGGYEKLFF.

The rearrangement links TRBV5-4 to TRBJ2-2; perhaps TRBD1 as D (5 bases). Trimming took off 4 bases at V and 4 bases at J, with 14 bases between the two ends. Germline V gives CDR1 SGHNT, CDR2 YYREEE (reference sequence). CDR3 size: 15 residues. The CDR3 spells CASSTAFQGTGELFF. CDR3 DNA sequence: TGTGCCAGCAGCACCGCCTTCCAGGGCACCGGGGAGCTGTTTTTT.

J is TRBJ2-3 and V is TRBV5-1, with 8 nucleotides matching TRBD2. Trimming at V came to 4 bases and at J to 1 base, leaving 5 bases not matched to a gene. Germline V gene sequence: CDR1 SGHRS, CDR2 YFSETQ. CDR3 size: 15 residues. CDR3 sequence (DNA): TGCGCCAGCAGCGGCGGGAGGATCCGCACAGATACGCAGTATTTT. The encoded protein is CASSGGRIRTDTQYF.